These T cell receptor beta chains were read from a single sample in a study of T-cell reconstitution after alpha-beta-depleted transplantation in children. Using its own MiXCR run on the PCR reads, TCRdb lists one record per CDR3 protein. The repertoire consists of approximately 230,000 distinct CDR3 sequences, with more than 20% occurring once and the leading ten covering about 2.8%. Sequenced material: PBMCs, taken before TCRalphabeta/CD19-depleted stem cell transplant. The origin of the receptors is a girl aged 2 to 9 with Fanconi anemia, due to receive a stem cell transplant. Each CDR3 is given with its conserved first and last residue.

V gene: TRBV28
CDR3 protein: CASRPGTGNDYEQYF

V gene: TRBV12-3/TRBV12-4
CDR3 protein: CASSFTRGRTYEQYF

V gene: TRBV25-1
CDR3 protein: CASRRTSGRVSEQYF

V gene: TRBV19
CDR3 protein: CASSIRARGSTEAFF

V gene: TRBV6-6
CDR3 protein: CASSRGSPFEQYF

V gene: TRBV4-2
CDR3 protein: CASSQHTRGGTDTQYF

V gene: TRBV20-1
CDR3 protein: CSARDWGSGSIYNEQFF

V gene: TRBV29-1
CDR3 protein: CSVELRGKAFF

V gene: TRBV20-1
CDR3 protein: CSAHKAGGGETQYF

V gene: TRBV6-4
CDR3 protein: CASSQDGGSYNEQFF

V gene: TRBV27
CDR3 protein: CASSYGSYNEQFF

V gene: TRBV10-3
CDR3 protein: CAISTGQGALGNTIYF

V gene: TRBV7-9
CDR3 protein: CASSLARKGETQYF

V gene: TRBV12-3/TRBV12-4
CDR3 protein: CASSFKVENSGANVLTF

V gene: TRBV5-4
CDR3 protein: CASSPLGVGETQYF

V gene: TRBV20-1
CDR3 protein: CSAGGFGTQYF

V gene: TRBV20-1
CDR3 protein: CSAKDRGFKETQYF

V gene: TRBV7-2
CDR3 protein: CASSLSGGAYDTQYF

V gene: TRBV29-1
CDR3 protein: CSVLLGREFVADTQYF

V gene: TRBV11-3
CDR3 protein: CASSMGLAGGMTDTQYF

V gene: TRBV6-1
CDR3 protein: CASGGPAGGPTDTRYF

V gene: TRBV5-1
CDR3 protein: CASSLVVGSSYNEQFF

V gene: TRBV12-3/TRBV12-4
CDR3 protein: CASSLKAGAGELFF

V gene: TRBV20-1
CDR3 protein: CSARDRGKASGPYEQYF

V gene: TRBV20-1
CDR3 protein: CSARISPDSGNTIYF

V gene: TRBV9
CDR3 protein: CASSLYGGLDTEAFF

V gene: TRBV12-3/TRBV12-4
CDR3 protein: CASRVPGANVLTF

V gene: TRBV5-1
CDR3 protein: CASSLAWATPRTTTDTQYF

V gene: TRBV24-1
CDR3 protein: CATRDRGREQYF

V gene: TRBV15
CDR3 protein: CATSRDKRGGGGAANEQFF

V gene: TRBV29-1
CDR3 protein: CSVGTGKSYEQYF

V gene: TRBV29-1
CDR3 protein: CSVVAGAANYGYTF

V gene: TRBV20-1
CDR3 protein: CSARDGFSYEQYF

V gene: TRBV20-1
CDR3 protein: CSARSGGRGTQYF

V gene: TRBV12-3/TRBV12-4
CDR3 protein: CASSIPQGAGYTF

V gene: TRBV6-5
CDR3 protein: CASSYSLSYNEQFF

V gene: TRBV20-1
CDR3 protein: CSASWHFRASAYEQYF

V gene: TRBV9
CDR3 protein: CASSVSGGMVRMETQYF

V gene: TRBV20-1
CDR3 protein: CSADRDRKTQYF

V gene: TRBV6-6
CDR3 protein: CASSYHGNEQFF

V gene: TRBV29-1
CDR3 protein: CSLLWDYNEQFF

V gene: TRBV7-3
CDR3 protein: CASSQNAYNEQFF

V gene: TRBV20-1
CDR3 protein: CSAPYLGVEQYF

V gene: TRBV28
CDR3 protein: CASSLHSGGETQYF

V gene: TRBV4-2
CDR3 protein: CASSQERESPYWGNTIYF

V gene: TRBV3-1
CDR3 protein: CASSHSASGRASGIQYF

V gene: TRBV7-9
CDR3 protein: CASSPPRMEGVEQFF

V gene: TRBV18
CDR3 protein: CASSPRGTVGTEAFF

V gene: TRBV7-2
CDR3 protein: CASSLGTRVRSYEQYF

V gene: TRBV5-1
CDR3 protein: CASSFDGEETQYF

V gene: TRBV7-9
CDR3 protein: CASTPPGTDTQYF

V gene: TRBV11-3
CDR3 protein: CASSDPRTSGSSGEQFF

V gene: TRBV20-1
CDR3 protein: CSAPRLAGGSNEQYF

V gene: TRBV20-1
CDR3 protein: CSARELGTSGRYNEQFF

V gene: TRBV6-1
CDR3 protein: CASISAGGNIQYF